These T cell receptor beta chains were read from a single sample in a study of PD-L1 blockade in urothelial cancer. The method was immunoSEQ multiplex PCR; TCRdb's version includes in-frame clones alone and lacks a portion of them. Of 100,000 to 150,000 clones in the sample, around 88% are singletons; the top ten hold around 2.4%. Sequencing used PBMCs, obtained around atezolizumab (anti-PD-L1) treatment. The origin of the receptors is a man over 45 with urothelial cancer. CDR3s include the opening cysteine and the closing phenylalanine or tryptophan. A D gene is named only where the DNA matches it firmly. The size field is filled for only some rows; it gives once, few, many or a size class.

j_gene,d_gene,abundance,v_gene,CDR3aa,CDR3nt
TRBJ1-1,-,-,TRBV10-1,CATPEPNTEAFF,TGCGCCACCCCGGAGCCTAACACTGAAGCTTTCTTT
TRBJ2-7,-,-,TRBV21-1,CASSKARTSGRAVEQYF,TGTGCCAGCAGCAAAGCACGGACTAGCGGGAGGGCCGTCGAGCAGTACTTC
TRBJ1-3,-,-,TRBV18,CASSSSWAPRSGNTIYF,TGTGCCAGCTCCTCCTCGTGGGCTCCCCGCTCTGGAAACACCATATATTTT
TRBJ2-3,-,-,TRBV5-4,CASSEARDLSTDTQYF,TGTGCCAGCAGCGAGGCACGGGACTTAAGCACAGATACGCAGTATTTT
TRBJ1-2,-,-,TRBV28,CASSLTFKGENYGYTF,TGTGCCAGCAGTTTGACGTTTAAGGGGGAGAACTATGGCTACACCTTC
TRBJ2-1,TRBD2,-,TRBV4-1,CASSQRALAGEGSYNEQFF,TGCGCCAGCAGCCAACGTGCACTAGCGGGAGAGGGCTCCTACAATGAGCAGTTCTTC
TRBJ2-1,TRBD1,once,TRBV28,CASTLNRGNEQFF,TGTGCCAGCACCCTAAACAGGGGAAATGAGCAGTTCTTC
TRBJ1-1,-,-,TRBV19,CASSMTAVSEAFF,TGTGCCAGTAGTATGACGGCGGTCTCTGAAGCTTTCTTT
TRBJ2-1,TRBD2,-,TRBV27,CASSNLAGGSYNEQFF,TGTGCCAGCAGTAACCTAGCGGGAGGATCCTACAATGAGCAGTTCTTC
TRBJ2-3,TRBD2,-,TRBV2,CASSLAGGKDTQYF,TGTGCCAGCAGTCTAGCGGGAGGAAAAGATACGCAGTATTTT
TRBJ2-7,-,-,TRBV5-1,CASSLASGSYEQYF,TGCGCCAGCAGCTTGGCCTCGGGGAGCTACGAGCAGTACTTC
TRBJ2-5,TRBD1,few,TRBV18,CASSPIRGQGEETQYF,TGTGCCAGCTCACCGATCCGAGGACAGGGGGAAGAGACCCAGTACTTC
TRBJ2-5,TRBD2,-,TRBV27,CASSFAGTTQETQYF,TGTGCCAGCAGTTTCGCGGGGACTACTCAAGAGACCCAGTACTTC
TRBJ2-5,TRBD1,-,TRBV9,CANSPGQRQETQYF,TGTGCCAACAGCCCGGGACAGAGACAAGAGACCCAGTACTTC
TRBJ2-7,-,-,TRBV5-4,CASSLAGGQFSEQYF,TGTGCCAGCAGCTTGGCCGGGGGACAGTTTTCCGAGCAGTACTTC
TRBJ1-4,-,-,TRBV28,CASSLVGGGKLFF,TGTGCCAGCAGTTTGGTTGGGGGCGGAAAACTGTTTTTT
TRBJ2-5,TRBD2,-,TRBV6-1,CASSKLAETQYF,TGTGCCAGCAGTAAACTAGCGGAGACCCAGTACTTC
TRBJ2-1,TRBD2,-,TRBV19,CASSNGTRNYNEQFF,TGTGCCAGTAGTAACGGGACTAGGAACTACAATGAGCAGTTCTTC
TRBJ2-7,TRBD1,-,TRBV7-9,CASSRGQGVHEQYF,TGTGCCAGCAGCCGTGGACAGGGGGTCCACGAGCAGTACTTC
TRBJ2-1,TRBD1,-,TRBV9,CASSVEGQGPNEQFF,TGTGCCAGCAGCGTAGAGGGACAGGGTCCGAATGAGCAGTTCTTC
TRBJ2-5,TRBD1,-,TRBV5-4,CASSLRGPQETQYF,TGTGCCAGCAGCTTGAGGGGGCCCCAAGAGACCCAGTACTTC
TRBJ2-1,TRBD2,-,TRBV11-2,CASSQLRLAGARNEQFF,TGTGCCAGCAGCCAACTGCGGCTAGCGGGAGCGAGGAATGAGCAGTTCTTC
TRBJ2-1,TRBD2,-,TRBV9,CASSADASGGISEQFF,TGTGCCAGCAGCGCAGACGCTAGCGGAGGGATTAGTGAGCAGTTCTTC
TRBJ1-1,TRBD1,-,TRBV6-6,CASSYFGQGTEAFF,TGTGCCAGCAGTTACTTCGGACAGGGGACTGAAGCTTTCTTT
TRBJ2-3,-,-,TRBV9,CASCRAEGSLTDTQYF,TGTGCCAGCTGCCGAGCGGAGGGGAGTCTTACAGATACGCAGTATTTT
TRBJ2-5,-,-,TRBV4-2,CASSSTGALQETQYF,TGTGCCAGCAGCTCTACGGGAGCCCTCCAAGAGACCCAGTACTTC
TRBJ1-5,-,-,TRBV19,CASSSGGAGGNQPQHF,TGTGCCAGTAGCAGCGGGGGTGCGGGGGGCAATCAGCCCCAGCATTTT
TRBJ2-7,-,-,TRBV6-5,CASRDGHSYSYEQYF,TGTGCCAGCAGAGATGGACACTCATACTCCTACGAGCAGTACTTC
TRBJ2-7,TRBD2,-,TRBV27,CASTSTGRTRLYEQYF,TGTGCCAGCACCTCAACCGGCAGGACTAGGCTCTACGAGCAGTACTTC
TRBJ2-1,TRBD2,-,TRBV27,CASSLGTSHYNEQFF,TGTGCCAGCAGTTTGGGGACTAGCCACTACAATGAGCAGTTCTTC
TRBJ2-1,-,-,TRBV9,CASSAKGWGGEQFF,TGTGCCAGCAGCGCGAAGGGGTGGGGAGGCGAGCAGTTCTTC
TRBJ1-3,-,-,TRBV18,CASSPGPSGNTIYF,TGTGCCAGCTCCCCTGGGCCCTCTGGAAACACCATATATTTT
TRBJ2-6,TRBD1,-,TRBV28,CASSLRQGVSGANVLTF,TGTGCCAGCAGCCTACGACAGGGGGTCTCTGGGGCCAACGTCCTGACTTTC
TRBJ1-4,-,-,TRBV28,CASRAPDRTNEKLFF,TGTGCCAGCAGGGCGCCTGACAGGACTAATGAAAAACTGTTTTTT
TRBJ2-2,-,-,TRBV7-7,CASSLGGLPNTGELFF,TGTGCTAGCAGCTTAGGTGGGCTGCCGAACACCGGGGAGCTGTTTTTT
TRBJ2-1,TRBD2,-,TRBV19,CASSILAGGPDYNEQFF,TGTGCCAGTAGTATCCTAGCGGGAGGGCCCGACTACAATGAGCAGTTCTTC
TRBJ2-7,-,-,TRBV29-1,CSVEGIHLLPREDYEQYF,TGCAGCGTTGAAGGGATACACCTTCTTCCCCGGGAAGACTACGAGCAGTACTTC